This T cell receptor beta chain came from a study of shared clonotypes between healthy human individuals. Notes on the study in general: The study found approximately 5% of naive CD4 clonotypes shared across several donors. Estimated richness values were generally larger in naive subsets than in memory subsets.

Per the authors' pipeline: Owing to the provision of junction-only sequences devoid of quality scores by immunoSEQ, filtering differed. Clones were read by immunoSEQ multiplex PCR, and TCRdb kept only the in-frame ones, dropping some. Clone size and V and J calls were adopted from that table, with D and trimming inferred from the DNA. The sample carries some 2,400,000 clones, nearly 97% recorded once. Of note for this clone: Its antigen is not known. The sample contains more than one DNA sequence encoding this CDR3.

V gave up 0 bases and J gave up 2 bases, with 7 bases separating them. The CDR3 length is 13 residues. The germline V gene has CDR1 GTSNPN and CDR2 SVGIG (reference sequence). Sequenced material: naive CD4+ T cells sorted from blood. Noted subset: CD45RA+ positively selected. The chain recombines TRBV30 with TRBJ1-1; D ambiguous. This sequence was found in a man aged 18-30 years in good health. For the CDR3, the DNA is TGTGCCTGGAGTGTCGGGGTCAACACTGAAGCTTTCTTT. Residues: CAWSVGVNTEAFF.